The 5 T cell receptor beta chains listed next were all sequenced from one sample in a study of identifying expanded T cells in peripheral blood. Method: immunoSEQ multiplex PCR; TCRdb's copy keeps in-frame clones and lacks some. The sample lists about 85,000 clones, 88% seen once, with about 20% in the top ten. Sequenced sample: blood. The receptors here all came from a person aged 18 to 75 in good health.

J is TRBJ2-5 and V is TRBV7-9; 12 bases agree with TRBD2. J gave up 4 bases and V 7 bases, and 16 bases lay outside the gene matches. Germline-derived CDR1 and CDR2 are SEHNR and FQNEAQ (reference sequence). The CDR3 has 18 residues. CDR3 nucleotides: TGTGCCAGCATTAGCTTTCGGCTAGCGGGGGGGCTTGGAGAGACCCAGTACTTC. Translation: CASISFRLAGGLGETQYF.

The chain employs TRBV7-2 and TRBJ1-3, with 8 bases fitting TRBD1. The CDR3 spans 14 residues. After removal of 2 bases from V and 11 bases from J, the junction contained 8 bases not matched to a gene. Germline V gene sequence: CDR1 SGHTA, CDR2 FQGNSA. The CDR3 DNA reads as TGTGCCAGCAGCTTATCGACGGACAGGGTCCCCATATATTTT. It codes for CASSLSTDRVPIYF.

CDR3 nucleotide sequence: TGTGCCAGCAGCATCCAAGCCGCGAACACCGGGGAGCTGTTTTTT. It codes for CASSIQAANTGELFF. The chain has TRBV7-8 and TRBJ2-2; D remains unclear. This CDR3 has 15 amino acids. V shed 5 bases and J shed 0 bases, with 10 bases lying between them. Germline loops: CDR1 SGHVS, CDR2 FQNEAQ.

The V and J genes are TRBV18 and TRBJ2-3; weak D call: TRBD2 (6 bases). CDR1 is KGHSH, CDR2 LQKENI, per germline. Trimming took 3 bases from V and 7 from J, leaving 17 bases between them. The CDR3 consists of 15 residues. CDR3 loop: CASSPPPGLDHTQYF. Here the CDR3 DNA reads TGTGCCAGCTCACCCCCTCCGGGACTGGACCATACGCAGTATTTT.

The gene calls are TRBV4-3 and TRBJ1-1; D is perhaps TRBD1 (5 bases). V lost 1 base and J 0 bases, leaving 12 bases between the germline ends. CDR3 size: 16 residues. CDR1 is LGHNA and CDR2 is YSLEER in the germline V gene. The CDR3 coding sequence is TGCGCCAGCAGCCAAGGTCAGGGTTCGGTGAACACTGAAGCTTTCTTT. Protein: CASSQGQGSVNTEAFF.